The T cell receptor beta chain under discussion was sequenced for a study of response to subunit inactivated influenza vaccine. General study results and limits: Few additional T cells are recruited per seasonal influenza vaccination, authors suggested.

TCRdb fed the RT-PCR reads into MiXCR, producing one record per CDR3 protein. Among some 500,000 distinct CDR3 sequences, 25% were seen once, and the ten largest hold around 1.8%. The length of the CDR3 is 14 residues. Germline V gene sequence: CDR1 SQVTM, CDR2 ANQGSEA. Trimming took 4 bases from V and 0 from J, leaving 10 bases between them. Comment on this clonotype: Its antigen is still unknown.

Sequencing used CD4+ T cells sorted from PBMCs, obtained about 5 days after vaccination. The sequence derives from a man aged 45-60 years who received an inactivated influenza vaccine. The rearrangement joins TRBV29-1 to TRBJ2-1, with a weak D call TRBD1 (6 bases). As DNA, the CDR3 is TGCAGCGTTGGAGGGGGTAGCTCCTACAATGAGCAGTTCTTC. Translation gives CSVGGGSSYNEQFF.